This T cell receptor (beta chain) was recovered during a study of control samples from healthy donors and cancer patients. This table comes from immunoSEQ multiplex PCR, and its TCRdb copy is limited to in-frame clones, with some not included. The table lists 90,000 to 100,000 clones, around three quarters of them singletons, with more than 9% in the top ten. CDR3 length equals 11 residues. With 4 bases removed from V and 14 bases from J, the gap between germline ends came to 13 bases. Sequencing was carried out using blood. This receptor was taken from a woman in her 30s in good health. The genes are TRBV12-3 or TRBV12-4 and TRBJ2-3; D tentatively fits TRBD1 or TRBD2 (5 bases each). CDR3 nucleotide sequence: TGTGCCAGCAGTTCCGAAGGGACGTGGTATTTT. This encodes CASSSEGTWYF.